This T cell receptor beta chain is drawn from a study of patients and donors after allogeneic stem cell transplantation. TCRdb reanalysed the RT-PCR reads using MiXCR and keeps one entry per CDR3 protein. There are roughly 940,000 distinct CDR3 sequences in the sample; more than 15% occur only once, and around 5.5% lies in the top ten. CDR3 length equals 15 residues. V lost 5 bases to trimming and J lost 6 bases, with 16 bases between them. The chain links TRBV12-3 or TRBV12-4 to TRBJ2-2, with D perhaps being TRBD1 or TRBD2 (5 bases each). The source material was blood, either unsorted or a sorted T cell fraction (not recorded which). This receptor was taken from a human donor who was either an allogeneic HSCT recipient or a stem cell or donor lymphocyte infusion donor (not recorded which). It is not recorded whose cells these are; they may come from a transplant donor. CDR3 bases: TGTGCCAGCAGTCAAAGAGAGGGGTACGCCGGGGAGCTGTTTTTT. Encoded protein: CASSQREGYAGELFF.